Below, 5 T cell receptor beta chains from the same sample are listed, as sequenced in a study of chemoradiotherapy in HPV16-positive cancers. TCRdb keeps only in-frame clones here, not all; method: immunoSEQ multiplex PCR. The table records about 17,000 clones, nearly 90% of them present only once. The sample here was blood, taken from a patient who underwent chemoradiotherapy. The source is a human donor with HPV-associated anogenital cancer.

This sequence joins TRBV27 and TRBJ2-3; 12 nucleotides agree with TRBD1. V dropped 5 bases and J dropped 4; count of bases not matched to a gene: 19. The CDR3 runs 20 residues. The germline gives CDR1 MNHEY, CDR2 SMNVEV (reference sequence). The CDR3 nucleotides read TGTGCCAGCAGTCAAAGAAGGATAATAGGGACAGGGGGCAGGGCAGATACGCAGTATTTT. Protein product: CASSQRRIIGTGGRADTQYF.

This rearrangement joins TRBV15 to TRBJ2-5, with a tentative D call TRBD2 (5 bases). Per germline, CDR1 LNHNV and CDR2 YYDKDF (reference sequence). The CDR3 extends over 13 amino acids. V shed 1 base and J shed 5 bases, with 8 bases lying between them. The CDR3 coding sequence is TGTGCCACCAGCAGAGTTCCGGGGGAGACCCAGTACTTC. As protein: CATSRVPGETQYF. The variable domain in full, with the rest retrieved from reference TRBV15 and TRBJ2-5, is DAMVIQNPRYQVTQFGKPVTLSCSQTLNHNVMYWYQQKSSQAPKLLFHYYDKDFNNEADTPDNFQSRRPNTSFCFLDIRSPGLGDTAMYLCATSRVPGETQYFGPGTRLLVL.

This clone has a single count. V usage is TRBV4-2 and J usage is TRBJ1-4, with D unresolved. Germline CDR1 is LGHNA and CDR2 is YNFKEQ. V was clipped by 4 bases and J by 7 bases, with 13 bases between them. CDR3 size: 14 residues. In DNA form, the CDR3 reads TGTGCCAGCAGCCTAGTTGGAAAAAGTGAAAAACTGTTTTTT. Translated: CASSLVGKSEKLFF.

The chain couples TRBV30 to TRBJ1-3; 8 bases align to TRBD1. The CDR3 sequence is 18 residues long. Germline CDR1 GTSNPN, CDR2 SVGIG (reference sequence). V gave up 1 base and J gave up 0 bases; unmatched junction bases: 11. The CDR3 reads CAWSAFTGGFDSGNTIYF. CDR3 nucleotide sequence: TGTGCCTGGAGTGCCTTCACAGGGGGGTTCGACTCTGGAAACACCATATATTTT.

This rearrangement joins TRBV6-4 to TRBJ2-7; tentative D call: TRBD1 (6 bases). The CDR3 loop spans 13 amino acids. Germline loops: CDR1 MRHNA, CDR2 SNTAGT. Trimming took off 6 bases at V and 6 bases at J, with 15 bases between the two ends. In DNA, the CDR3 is TGTGCCAGCAGCCCTACAGGGTTCAGCGAGCAGTACTTC. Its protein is CASSPTGFSEQYF.